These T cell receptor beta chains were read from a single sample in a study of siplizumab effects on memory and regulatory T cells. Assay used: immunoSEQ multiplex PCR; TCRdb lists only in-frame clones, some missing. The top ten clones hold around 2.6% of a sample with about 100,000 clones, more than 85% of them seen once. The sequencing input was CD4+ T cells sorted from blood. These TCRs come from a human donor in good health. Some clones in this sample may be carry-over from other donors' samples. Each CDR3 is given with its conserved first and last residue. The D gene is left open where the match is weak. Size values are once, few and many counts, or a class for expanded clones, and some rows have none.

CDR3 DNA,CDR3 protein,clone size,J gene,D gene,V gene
TGTGCCAGCAGCCGGAGACTCCAGGACGGTGAAGCTTTCTTT,CASSRRLQDGEAFF,once,TRBJ1-1,-,TRBV14
TGTGCCAGCAGTTACGGGAGACATGGGGTTTCGGCTGAAGCTTTCTTT,CASSYGRHGVSAEAFF,-,TRBJ1-1,-,TRBV6-5
TGTGCCAGCGCGGTTCTAGCGGGTTTGCAAGAGACCCAGTACTTC,CASAVLAGLQETQYF,-,TRBJ2-5,TRBD2,TRBV6-1
TGTGCCAGCTCACCAAGCCTCCTGACGGGGATGAACACTGAAGCTTTCTTT,CASSPSLLTGMNTEAFF,once,TRBJ1-1,-,TRBV18
TGTGCCAGCAGCAATGGACAGGGGGCGGGAAGGGAGACCCAGTACTTC,CASSNGQGAGRETQYF,-,TRBJ2-5,TRBD1,TRBV7-3
TGCGCCAGCAGCCAAGTGAGCGGGGAAGAGACCCAGTACTTC,CASSQVSGEETQYF,-,TRBJ2-5,TRBD2,TRBV4-1
TGTGCCAGCAGCCTGACTAGCGGGGATATAGCCAAAAACATTCAGTACTTC,CASSLTSGDIAKNIQYF,-,TRBJ2-4,TRBD2,TRBV7-9
TGTGCCAGCAGCTTGGACTACTCCCCAGAGGGGACCCAGTACTTC,CASSLDYSPEGTQYF,-,TRBJ2-5,-,TRBV5-6
TGTGCCAGCAGCTTCTCCGACAGGGTATTTTTCCACGAGCAGTACTTC,CASSFSDRVFFHEQYF,once,TRBJ2-7,TRBD1,TRBV5-6
TGTGCCAGCAGCCAAAGGGGGGTGAACACTGAAGCTTTCTTT,CASSQRGVNTEAFF,-,TRBJ1-1,-,TRBV14
TGTGCCACCAGCAGAGAGGGGCAGGGCTCAACCGGGGAGCTGTTTTTT,CATSREGQGSTGELFF,-,TRBJ2-2,-,TRBV15
TGTGCCAGCAGCCCGTTCACTAGCGGTGAGCAGTTCTTC,CASSPFTSGEQFF,-,TRBJ2-1,TRBD2,TRBV9
TGTGCCAGCAGCTTAGCGCGCTTTGCCGCCGTGCAGGGGGAGCTGTTTTTT,CASSLARFAAVQGELFF,-,TRBJ2-2,-,TRBV7-2
TGTGCCAGTAACAAGCGGGAGGGCCTCGGCACAGATACGCAGTATTTT,CASNKREGLGTDTQYF,-,TRBJ2-3,TRBD2,TRBV19
TGTGCCAGCAGTAGCTCGGGAGGGGGGCTCTATGGCTACACCTTC,CASSSSGGGLYGYTF,-,TRBJ1-2,-,TRBV28
TGTGCCAGCAGTGGGATGTATGAGCAGTTCTTC,CASSGMYEQFF,-,TRBJ2-1,-,TRBV2
TGTGCCAGCAGCCAAGATATTGGGGAAGGGGGTAGGGATACGCAGTATTTT,CASSQDIGEGGRDTQYF,-,TRBJ2-3,-,TRBV4-2
TGTGCCAGCTCACCACGGACAGGGCAAGAGACCCAGTACTTC,CASSPRTGQETQYF,-,TRBJ2-5,TRBD1,TRBV18
TGTGCCAGCAGCTCTCTTCAGGAGGGTGCTGGATACGAGCAGTACTTC,CASSSLQEGAGYEQYF,-,TRBJ2-7,-,TRBV7-9
TGTGCCAGCAGTTACTCGGGGGAAGCCTCACCGGAGACCCAGTACTTC,CASSYSGEASPETQYF,-,TRBJ2-5,-,TRBV6-5
TGTGCCAGCAGCAATTTCGGGACAGAGTATGGCTACACCTTC,CASSNFGTEYGYTF,-,TRBJ1-2,-,TRBV21-1
TGTGCCAGCAGCCAAGTGGGGGATCCTTATGGCTACACCTTC,CASSQVGDPYGYTF,-,TRBJ1-2,-,TRBV4-2
TGCAGCGTTGACAGGGGGCGAGAGACCCAGTACTTC,CSVDRGRETQYF,-,TRBJ2-5,TRBD1,TRBV29-1
TGTGCCAGCAGCGCAGGGAGAGGTACCGGGGAGCTGTTTTTT,CASSAGRGTGELFF,-,TRBJ2-2,-,TRBV9
TGTGCCAGCAGTTTTGGCGATAGCAATCAGCCCCAGCATTTT,CASSFGDSNQPQHF,-,TRBJ1-5,-,TRBV6-6
TGTGCCAGCAGCCAAAACAACGGCTTAAGGTCAGATGGCTACACCTTC,CASSQNNGLRSDGYTF,-,TRBJ1-2,-,TRBV5-4
TGTGCCAGCAGCGTAGATGTGGGCGGGAATGAAGCTTTCTTT,CASSVDVGGNEAFF,-,TRBJ1-1,-,TRBV9
TGTGCCAGCAGCTGGACTGCAAGCTCTGGAAACACCATATATTTT,CASSWTASSGNTIYF,-,TRBJ1-3,-,TRBV7-8
TGTGCCAGCAGCCCCAGATCAGGTTGGGGTGTCGGGGAGCTGTTTTTT,CASSPRSGWGVGELFF,-,TRBJ2-2,-,TRBV11-2
TGTGCCAGCACAAGCACAGATACGCAGTATTTT,CASTSTDTQYF,-,TRBJ2-3,-,TRBV27
TGCGCCAGCAGCACTCAGGGGTATCCTGAAGCTTTCTTT,CASSTQGYPEAFF,few,TRBJ1-1,-,TRBV4-1
TGTGCCAGCAGTGACTTCGCCTCCGACTCTGGAAACACCATATATTTT,CASSDFASDSGNTIYF,-,TRBJ1-3,-,TRBV6-1
TGTGCCAGCAGCTTTAGCGGATCGTCCTACAATGAGCAGTTCTTC,CASSFSGSSYNEQFF,once,TRBJ2-1,-,TRBV7-9
TGTGCCACGCAATTTGCGGGCAGCTACGAGCAGTACTTC,CATQFAGSYEQYF,once,TRBJ2-7,-,TRBV10-3
TGTGCCAGCAGCCAAGGTAAATGGGACCATTTCACAGATACGCAGTATTTT,CASSQGKWDHFTDTQYF,-,TRBJ2-3,-,TRBV14
TGTGCCACCAGCAGAGACATCCTCTCTGGAAACACCATATATTTT,CATSRDILSGNTIYF,-,TRBJ1-3,-,TRBV15
TGTGCCAGCAGTGATAATTACAATGAGCAGTTCTTC,CASSDNYNEQFF,-,TRBJ2-1,-,TRBV2
TGTGCTAGTGGTTTGGGACTAGCGGGACAGGAGACCCAGTACTTC,CASGLGLAGQETQYF,-,TRBJ2-5,TRBD2,TRBV12-5